This T cell receptor (beta chain) derives from a study of T cells in Graves' hyperthyroidism and ophthalmopathy. In this sample, this clonotype turned up many times. It was considered stable Graves' hyperthyroidism when ophthalmopathy did not progress within 18 months. V shed 5 bases, J shed 2 bases, and the junction held 6 bases outside the gene matches. The germline V gene has CDR1 ENHRY and CDR2 SYGVKD. CDR3 length: 14 residues. Amplification yielded TCR beta CDR3 regions, with RNA transcripts as the source. RT-PCR in the first round (using the HTBI primer set) targeted the TCR CDR3. MiXCR, applied by TCRdb to the multiplex PCR reads, yields one record per CDR3 protein. The sample yields 600,000 or so distinct CDR3 sequences, around 45% seen once.

The genes are TRBV10-3 and TRBJ2-7; 7 bases line up with TRBD2. This TCR derives from a young woman with Graves' hyperthyroidism. The sample comprised peripheral blood or thyroid tissue (not recorded which). The CDR3 spells CAISSARETYEQYF. The CDR3, as DNA: TGTGCCATCAGTTCCGCGCGGGAGACCTACGAGCAGTACTTC.